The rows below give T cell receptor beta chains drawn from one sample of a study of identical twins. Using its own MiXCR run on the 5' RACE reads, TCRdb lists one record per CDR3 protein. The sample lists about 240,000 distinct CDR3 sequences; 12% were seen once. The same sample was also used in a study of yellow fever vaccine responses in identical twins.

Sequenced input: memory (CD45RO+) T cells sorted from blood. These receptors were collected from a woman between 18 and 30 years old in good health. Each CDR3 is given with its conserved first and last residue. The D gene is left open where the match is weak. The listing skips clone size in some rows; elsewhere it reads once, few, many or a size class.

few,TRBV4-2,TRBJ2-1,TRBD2,TGTGCCAACAGCCAGACTAGCGGGAATTACAATGAGCAGTTCTTC,CANSQTSGNYNEQFF
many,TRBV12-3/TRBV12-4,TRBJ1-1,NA,TGTGCCAGCAGTTTGAGGACAGCGAACACTGAAGCTTTCTTT,CASSLRTANTEAFF
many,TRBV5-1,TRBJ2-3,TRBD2,TGCGCCAGCAGCGTTAGCGGGGCCAATACGCAGTATTTT,CASSVSGANTQYF
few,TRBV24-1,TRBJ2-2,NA,TGTGCCACCAGTGATGGAGGGGCCGACACCGGGGAGCTGTTTTTT,CATSDGGADTGELFF
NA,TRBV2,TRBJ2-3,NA,TGTGCCAGCAAGGGCCGACTACGCACAGATACGCAGTATTTT,CASKGRLRTDTQYF
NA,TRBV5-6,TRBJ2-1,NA,TGTGCCAGCAGCTTAGGATCCCGGGGCAATGAGCAGTTCTTC,CASSLGSRGNEQFF
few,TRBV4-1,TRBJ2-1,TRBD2,TGCGCCAGCAGCCCCGAGGGCCTAGCGGGTTTTCCGTTCTTC,CASSPEGLAGFPFF
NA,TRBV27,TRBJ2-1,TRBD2,TGTGCCAGCACCCATAGCGGGAGGTCCTACAATGAGCAGTTCTTC,CASTHSGRSYNEQFF
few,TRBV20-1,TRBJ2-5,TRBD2,TGCAGTGCTAGAGACCTAGCGGGGGGACGACAAGAGACCCAGTACTTC,CSARDLAGGRQETQYF
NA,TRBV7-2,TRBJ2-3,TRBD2,TGTGCCAGCAGCTTAAGGGGTGGGAGGGCCAAGTTAGATACGCAGTATTTT,CASSLRGGRAKLDTQYF
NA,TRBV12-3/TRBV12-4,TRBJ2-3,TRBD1,TGTGCCAGCAGCAGGGGACAGGGTGACACAGATACGCAGTATTTT,CASSRGQGDTDTQYF
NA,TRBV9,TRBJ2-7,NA,TGTGCCAGCAGCGTAGGGGGTGCGGAAAGAAGCGAGCAGTACTTC,CASSVGGAERSEQYF
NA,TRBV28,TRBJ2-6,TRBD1,TGTGCCAGCGGCCCCGGGACAGGGGGTTCTGGGGCCAACGTCCTGACTTTC,CASGPGTGGSGANVLTF
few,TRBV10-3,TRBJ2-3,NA,TGTGCCATCAGTGAGGAACCCCCAGATACGCAGTATTTT,CAISEEPPDTQYF
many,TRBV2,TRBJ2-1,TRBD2,TGTGCCAGCAGCGCCGAGGGCGGGGGTTACTCCTACAATGAGCAGTTCTTC,CASSAEGGGYSYNEQFF
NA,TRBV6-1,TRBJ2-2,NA,TGTGCCAGCAGCACGAGGGGAGAGTCCGGGGAGCTGTTTTTT,CASSTRGESGELFF
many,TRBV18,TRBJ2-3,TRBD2,TGTGCCAGCTCACTCGGGACTAGCGGAAGCACAGATACGCAGTATTTT,CASSLGTSGSTDTQYF
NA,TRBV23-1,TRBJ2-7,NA,TGCGCCAGCACCCAAACTTACGGAGGGCTCGCCTACGAGCAGTACTTC,CASTQTYGGLAYEQYF
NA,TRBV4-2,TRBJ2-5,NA,TGTGCCAGCAGCCAAGGCAGGAGGGACCAAGAGACCCAGTACTTC,CASSQGRRDQETQYF
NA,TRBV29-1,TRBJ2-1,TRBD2,TGCAGCGTTGATGTTCGACTAGCGGGGGCCGAGGGGAATGAGCAGTTCTTC,CSVDVRLAGAEGNEQFF
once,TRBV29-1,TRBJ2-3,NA,TGCAGCGTTGTTTCCCTCTCAATTCGCACAGATACGCAGTATTTT,CSVVSLSIRTDTQYF
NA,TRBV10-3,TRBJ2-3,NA,TGTGCCATCAGTGCACTTGCGGGGTCGAACACAGATACGCAGTATTTT,CAISALAGSNTDTQYF
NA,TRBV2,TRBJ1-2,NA,TGTGCCAGCAGTGCAGGGAGCGGCTACACCTTC,CASSAGSGYTF
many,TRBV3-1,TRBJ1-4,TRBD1,TGTGCCAGCAGCCCGGACAGGAATGAAAAACTGTTTTTT,CASSPDRNEKLFF
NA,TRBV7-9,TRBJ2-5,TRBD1,TGTGCCAGCAGCTCAGGACAGGGGTACCAAGAGACCCAGTACTTC,CASSSGQGYQETQYF
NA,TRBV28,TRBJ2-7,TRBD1,TGTGCCAGCAGAGAGATCCGGGACAGTGAGCAGTACTTC,CASREIRDSEQYF
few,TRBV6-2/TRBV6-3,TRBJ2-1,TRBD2,TGTGCCAGGGAGGACAGGGAAAGGACTAGCGGGATGTTGTCCTACAATGAGCAGTTCTTC,CAREDRERTSGMLSYNEQFF
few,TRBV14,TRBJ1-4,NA,TGTGCCAGCAGCCAACCGGGGCTTAATGAAAAACTGTTTTTT,CASSQPGLNEKLFF
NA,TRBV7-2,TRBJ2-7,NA,TGTGCCAGCTCTGGATTCGACGAGCAGTACTTC,CASSGFDEQYF
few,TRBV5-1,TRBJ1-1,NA,TGCGCCAGCAGCAGGGACATGACGAACACTGAAGCTTTCTTT,CASSRDMTNTEAFF
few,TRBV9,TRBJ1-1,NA,TGTGCCAGCACGAAGCAGGCAGGCCTAAACACTGAAGCTTTCTTT,CASTKQAGLNTEAFF
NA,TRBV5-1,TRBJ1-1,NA,TGCGCCAGCAGCTTTTCTGGGCTTGAAGCTTTCTTT,CASSFSGLEAFF
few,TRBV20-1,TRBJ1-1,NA,TGCAGTGCTAGAAATTCTTTAGTGGGGGGGAACACTGAAGCTTTCTTT,CSARNSLVGGNTEAFF
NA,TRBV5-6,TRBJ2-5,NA,TGTGCCAGCAGCTTGGTGCCTCAAGAGACCCAGTACTTC,CASSLVPQETQYF
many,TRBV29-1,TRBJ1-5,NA,TGCAGCGTTGGGGCAGGGAATCAGCCCCAGCATTTT,CSVGAGNQPQHF
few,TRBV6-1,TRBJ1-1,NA,TGTGCCAGCAGTGTCAGGGCGGGAAACACTGAAGCTTTCTTT,CASSVRAGNTEAFF
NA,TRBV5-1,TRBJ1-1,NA,TGCGCCAGCAGCTTCTCCCCCGACACTGAAGCTTTCTTT,CASSFSPDTEAFF
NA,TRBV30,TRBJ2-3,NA,TGTGCCTGGAGTGTAGTCCGAAGCCCCACAGATACGCAGTATTTT,CAWSVVRSPTDTQYF
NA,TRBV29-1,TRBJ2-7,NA,TGCAGCGTTGAAATTGCCTACGAGCAGTACTTC,CSVEIAYEQYF
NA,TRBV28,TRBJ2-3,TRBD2,TGTGCCAGCAGTTTTGGGGCTAGCGGGGGGGACTCAGATACGCAGTATTTT,CASSFGASGGDSDTQYF
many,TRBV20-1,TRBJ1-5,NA,TGCAGTGCTAGAGACAATAGCAATCAGCCCCAGCATTTT,CSARDNSNQPQHF
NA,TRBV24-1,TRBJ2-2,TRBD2,TGTGCCACCGCGGGGGATAACACCGGGGAGCTGTTTTTT,CATAGDNTGELFF
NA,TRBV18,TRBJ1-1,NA,TGTGCCAGCTCACCGGCAGCGACTGAAGCTTTCTTT,CASSPAATEAFF
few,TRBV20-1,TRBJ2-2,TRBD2,TGCAGTGCTGCACCTAGCGGGAGGACCAACACCGGGGAGCTGTTTTTT,CSAAPSGRTNTGELFF
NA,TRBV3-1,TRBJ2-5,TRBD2,TGTGCCAGCACTAGCGGGGGGGCCCGGGAGACCCAGTACTTC,CASTSGGARETQYF
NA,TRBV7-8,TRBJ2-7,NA,TGTGCCAGCAGCATCAGGGTCAGCATCGCCTACGAGCAGTACTTC,CASSIRVSIAYEQYF
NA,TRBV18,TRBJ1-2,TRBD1,TGTGCCAGCTCACCAGGACAGGGGGAAGCTTATGGCTACACCTTC,CASSPGQGEAYGYTF
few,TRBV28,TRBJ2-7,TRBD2,TGTGCCAGCAGTTTGGGCGGGAGGGCCAAGTACTTC,CASSLGGRAKYF
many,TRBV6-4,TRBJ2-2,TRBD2,TGTGCCAGCAGTGACTCGAAGGGAGGGGACACCGGGGAGCTGTTTTTT,CASSDSKGGDTGELFF